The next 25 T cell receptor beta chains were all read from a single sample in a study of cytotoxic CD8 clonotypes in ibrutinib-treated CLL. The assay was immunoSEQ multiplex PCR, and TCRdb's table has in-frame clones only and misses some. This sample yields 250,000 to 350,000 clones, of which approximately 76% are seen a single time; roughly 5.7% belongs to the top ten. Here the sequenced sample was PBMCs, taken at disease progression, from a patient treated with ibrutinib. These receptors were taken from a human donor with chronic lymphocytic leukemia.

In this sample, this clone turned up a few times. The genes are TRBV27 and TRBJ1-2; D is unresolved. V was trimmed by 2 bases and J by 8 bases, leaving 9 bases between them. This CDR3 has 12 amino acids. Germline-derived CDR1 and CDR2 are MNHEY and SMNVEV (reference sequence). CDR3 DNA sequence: TGTGCCAGCAGTTTACAGAGAGAGGGCTACACCTTC. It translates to CASSLQREGYTF.

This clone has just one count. CDR3 region: CASSAPGDAKNIQYF. The CDR3 DNA reads TGTGCCAGCAGCGCCCCGGGAGACGCCAAAAACATTCAGTACTTC. The gene calls are TRBV9 and TRBJ2-4, with D possibly TRBD2 on 6 matching bases. V lost 3 bases to trimming and J lost 1 base, with 11 bases between them. This CDR3 spans 15 amino acids. Germline CDR1 and CDR2: SGDLS and YYNGEE.

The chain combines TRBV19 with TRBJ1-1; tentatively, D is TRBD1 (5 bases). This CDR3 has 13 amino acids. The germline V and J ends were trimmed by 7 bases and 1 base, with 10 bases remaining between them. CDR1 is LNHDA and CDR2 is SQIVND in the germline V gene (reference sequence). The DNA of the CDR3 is TGTGCCAGTACCCCCCAGGGGAACACTGAAGCTTTCTTT. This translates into CASTPQGNTEAFF.

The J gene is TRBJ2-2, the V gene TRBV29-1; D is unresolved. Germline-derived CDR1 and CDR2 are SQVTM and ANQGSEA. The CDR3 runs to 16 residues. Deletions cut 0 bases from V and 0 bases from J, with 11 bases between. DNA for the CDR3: TGCAGCGTTGAAGACACCGGCGACGCGAACACCGGGGAGCTGTTTTTT. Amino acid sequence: CSVEDTGDANTGELFF.

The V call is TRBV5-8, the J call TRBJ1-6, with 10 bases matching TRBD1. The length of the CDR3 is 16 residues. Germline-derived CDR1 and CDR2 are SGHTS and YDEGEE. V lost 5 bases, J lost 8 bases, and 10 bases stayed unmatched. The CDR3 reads CASRYRTGTGDSPLHF. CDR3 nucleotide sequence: TGTGCCAGCAGATATCGAACCGGGACAGGGGATTCACCCCTCCACTTT.

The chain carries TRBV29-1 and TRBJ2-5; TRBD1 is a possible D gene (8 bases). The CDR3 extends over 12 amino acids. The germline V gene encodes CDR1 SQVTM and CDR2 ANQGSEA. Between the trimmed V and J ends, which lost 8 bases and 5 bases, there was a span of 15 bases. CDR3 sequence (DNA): TGCAGCTTAGACAGGGGAGGGGAGACCCAGTACTTC. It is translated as CSLDRGGETQYF.

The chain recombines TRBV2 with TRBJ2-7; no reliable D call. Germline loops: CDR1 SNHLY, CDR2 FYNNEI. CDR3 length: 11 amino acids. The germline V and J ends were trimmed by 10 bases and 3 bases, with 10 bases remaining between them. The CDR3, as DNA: TGTGCCATCCACTGGGGCTACGAGCAGTACTTC. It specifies CAIHWGYEQYF.

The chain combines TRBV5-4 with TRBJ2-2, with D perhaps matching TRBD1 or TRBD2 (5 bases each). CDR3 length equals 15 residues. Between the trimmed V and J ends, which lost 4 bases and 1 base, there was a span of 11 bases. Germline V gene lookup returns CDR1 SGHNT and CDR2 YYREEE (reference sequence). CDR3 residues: CASSAPGRNTGELFF. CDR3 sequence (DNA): TGTGCCAGCAGCGCTCCGGGACGGAACACCGGGGAGCTGTTTTTT. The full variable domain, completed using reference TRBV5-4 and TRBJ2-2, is ETGVTQSPTHLIKTRGQQVTLRCSSQSGHNTVSWYQQALGQGPQFIFQYYREEENGRGNFPPRFSGLQFPNYSSELNVNALELDDSALYLCASSAPGRNTGELFFGEGSRLTVL.

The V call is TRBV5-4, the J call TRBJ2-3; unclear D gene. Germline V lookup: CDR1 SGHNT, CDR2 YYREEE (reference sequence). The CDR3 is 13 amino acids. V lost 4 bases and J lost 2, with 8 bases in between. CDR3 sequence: CASSRPHTDTQYF. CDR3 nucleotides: TGTGCCAGCAGCCGACCCCACACAGATACGCAGTATTTT.

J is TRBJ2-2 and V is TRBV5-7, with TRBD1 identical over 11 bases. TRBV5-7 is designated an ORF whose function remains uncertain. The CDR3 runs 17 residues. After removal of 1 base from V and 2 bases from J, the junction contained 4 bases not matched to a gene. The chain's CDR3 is CASSLWGQGVNTGELFF. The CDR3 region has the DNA TGTGCCAGCAGCTTGTGGGGACAGGGGGTCAACACCGGGGAGCTGTTTTTT.

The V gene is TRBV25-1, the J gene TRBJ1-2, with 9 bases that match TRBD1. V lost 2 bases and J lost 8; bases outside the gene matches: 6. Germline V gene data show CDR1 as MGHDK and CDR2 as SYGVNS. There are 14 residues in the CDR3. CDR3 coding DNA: TGTGCCAGCAGTGAAGGGACAGGGCGTCGGGGCTACACCTTC. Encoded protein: CASSEGTGRRGYTF.

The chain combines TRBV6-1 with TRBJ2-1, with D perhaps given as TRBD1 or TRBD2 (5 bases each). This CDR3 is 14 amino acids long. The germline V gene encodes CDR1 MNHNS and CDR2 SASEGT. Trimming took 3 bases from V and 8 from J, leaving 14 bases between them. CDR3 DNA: TGTGCCAGCAGTGAGAGTCGGGGACGGGATGAGCAGTTCTTC. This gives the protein CASSESRGRDEQFF.

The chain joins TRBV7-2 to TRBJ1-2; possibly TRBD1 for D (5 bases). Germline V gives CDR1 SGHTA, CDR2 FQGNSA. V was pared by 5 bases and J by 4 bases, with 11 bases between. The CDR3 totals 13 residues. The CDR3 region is CASSQGRAYGYTF. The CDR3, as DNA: TGTGCCAGCAGCCAAGGCAGGGCCTATGGCTACACCTTC. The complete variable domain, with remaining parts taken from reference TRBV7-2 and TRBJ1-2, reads GAGVSQSPSNKVTEKGKDVELRCDPISGHTALYWYRQSLGQGLEFLIYFQGNSAPDKSGLPSDRFSAERTGGSVSTLTIQRTQQEDSAVYLCASSQGRAYGYTFGSGTRLTVV.

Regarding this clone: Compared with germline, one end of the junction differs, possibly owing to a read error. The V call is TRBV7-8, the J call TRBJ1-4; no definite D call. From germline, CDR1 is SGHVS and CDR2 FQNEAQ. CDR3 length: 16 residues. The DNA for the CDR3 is TGTGCCAGCAGCCTAGCCCGGACGATGACTAATGAAAAACTGTTTTTT. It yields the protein CASSLARTMTNEKLFF.

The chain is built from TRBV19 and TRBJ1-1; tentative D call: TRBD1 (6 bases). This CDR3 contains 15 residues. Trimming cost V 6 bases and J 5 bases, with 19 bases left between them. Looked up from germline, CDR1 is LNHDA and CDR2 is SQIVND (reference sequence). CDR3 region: CASRSRGGRGTEAFF. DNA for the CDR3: TGTGCCAGTAGGAGTAGAGGGGGAAGGGGGACTGAAGCTTTCTTT.

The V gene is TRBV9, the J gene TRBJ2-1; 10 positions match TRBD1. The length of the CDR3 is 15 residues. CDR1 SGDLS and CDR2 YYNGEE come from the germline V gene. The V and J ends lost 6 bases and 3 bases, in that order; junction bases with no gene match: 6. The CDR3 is CASNFGTGDYNEQFF. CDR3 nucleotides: TGTGCCAGCAACTTCGGGACAGGGGACTACAATGAGCAGTTCTTC.

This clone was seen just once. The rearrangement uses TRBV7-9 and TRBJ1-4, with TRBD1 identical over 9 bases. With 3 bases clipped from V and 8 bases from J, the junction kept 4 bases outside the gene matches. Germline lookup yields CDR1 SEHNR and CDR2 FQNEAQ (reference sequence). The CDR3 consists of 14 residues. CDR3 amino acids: CASSFGTGMEKLFF. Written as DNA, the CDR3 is TGTGCCAGCAGCTTTGGGACAGGGATGGAAAAACTGTTTTTT.

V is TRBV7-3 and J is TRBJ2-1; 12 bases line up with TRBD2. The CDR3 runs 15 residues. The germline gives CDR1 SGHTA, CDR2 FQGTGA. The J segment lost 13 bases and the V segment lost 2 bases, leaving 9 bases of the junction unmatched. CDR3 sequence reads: CASSLLGLAGGSQFF. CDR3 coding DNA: TGTGCCAGCAGCTTATTAGGTCTAGCGGGAGGGTCCCAGTTCTTC.

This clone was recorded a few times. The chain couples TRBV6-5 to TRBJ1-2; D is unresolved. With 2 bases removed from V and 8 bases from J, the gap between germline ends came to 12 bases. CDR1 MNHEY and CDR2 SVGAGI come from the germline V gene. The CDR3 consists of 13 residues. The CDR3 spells CASSYVSTEGYTF. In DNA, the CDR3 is TGTGCCAGCAGTTACGTCTCGACCGAGGGCTACACCTTC.

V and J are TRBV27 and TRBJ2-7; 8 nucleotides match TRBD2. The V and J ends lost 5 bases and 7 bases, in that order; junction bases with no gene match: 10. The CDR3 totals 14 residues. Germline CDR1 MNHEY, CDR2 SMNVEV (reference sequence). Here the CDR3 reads CASSRLGGGIEQYF. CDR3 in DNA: TGTGCCAGCAGTCGACTCGGGGGGGGAATAGAGCAGTACTTC.

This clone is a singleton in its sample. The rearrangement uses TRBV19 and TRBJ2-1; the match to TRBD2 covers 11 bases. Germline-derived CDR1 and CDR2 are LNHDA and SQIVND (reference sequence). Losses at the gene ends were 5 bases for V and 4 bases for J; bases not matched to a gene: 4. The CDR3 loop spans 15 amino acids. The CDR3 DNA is TGTGCCAGTAGTCGGGGACTAGCGGCTTACAATGAGCAGTTCTTC. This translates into CASSRGLAAYNEQFF. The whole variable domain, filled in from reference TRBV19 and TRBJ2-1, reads DGGITQSPKYLFRKEGQNVTLSCEQNLNHDAMYWYRQDPGQGLRLIYYSQIVNDFQKGDIAEGYSVSREKKESFPLTVTSAQKNPTAFYLCASSRGLAAYNEQFFGPGTRLTVL.

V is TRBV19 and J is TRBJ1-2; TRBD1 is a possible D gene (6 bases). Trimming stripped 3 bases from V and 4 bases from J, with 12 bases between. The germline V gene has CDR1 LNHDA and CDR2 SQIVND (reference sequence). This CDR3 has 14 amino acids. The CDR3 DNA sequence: TGTGCCAGTAGTATGACCGGGACAAGCTATGGCTACACCTTC. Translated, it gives CASSMTGTSYGYTF.

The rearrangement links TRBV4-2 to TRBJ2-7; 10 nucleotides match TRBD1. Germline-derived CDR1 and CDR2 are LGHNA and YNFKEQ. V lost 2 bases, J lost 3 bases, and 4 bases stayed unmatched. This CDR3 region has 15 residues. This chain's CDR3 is CASSQRGQGIYEQYF. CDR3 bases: TGTGCCAGCAGCCAACGGGGACAGGGGATCTACGAGCAGTACTTC.

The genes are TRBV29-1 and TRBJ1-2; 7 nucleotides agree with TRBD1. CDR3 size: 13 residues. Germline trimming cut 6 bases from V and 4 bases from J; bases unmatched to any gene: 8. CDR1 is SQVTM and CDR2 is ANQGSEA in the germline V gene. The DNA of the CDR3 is TGCAGCGTGTTGACAGGGACAGCCTATGGCTACACCTTC. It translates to CSVLTGTAYGYTF.

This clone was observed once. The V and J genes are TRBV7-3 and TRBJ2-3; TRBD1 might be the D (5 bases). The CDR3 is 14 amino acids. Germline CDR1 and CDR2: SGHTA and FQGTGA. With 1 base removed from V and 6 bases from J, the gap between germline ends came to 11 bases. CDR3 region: CASSLNPRADTQYF. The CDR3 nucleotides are TGTGCCAGCAGCTTAAACCCCAGGGCCGATACGCAGTATTTT.